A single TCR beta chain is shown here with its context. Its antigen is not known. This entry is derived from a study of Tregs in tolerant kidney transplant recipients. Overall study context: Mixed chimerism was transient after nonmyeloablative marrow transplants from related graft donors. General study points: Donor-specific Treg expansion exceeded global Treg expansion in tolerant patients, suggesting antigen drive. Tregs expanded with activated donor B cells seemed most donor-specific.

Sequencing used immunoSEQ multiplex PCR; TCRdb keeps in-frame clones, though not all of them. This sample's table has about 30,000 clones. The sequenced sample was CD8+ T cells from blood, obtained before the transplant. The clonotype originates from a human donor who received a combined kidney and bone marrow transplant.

The CDR3 loop reads CSVEVDNSYEQYF. CDR3 DNA (partial): TGCAGCGTTGAAGTGGACAACTCCTACGAG. The rearrangement links TRBV29-1 to TRBJ2-7, with D tentatively TRBD1 (5 bases). Coverage ceases 3 residues before the CDR3 finishes, and the germline J gene fills in the end. Deletions cut 1 base from V and 0 bases from J, with 7 bases between. This CDR3 spans 13 amino acids. Germline V gene data show CDR1 as SQVTM and CDR2 as ANQGSEA.